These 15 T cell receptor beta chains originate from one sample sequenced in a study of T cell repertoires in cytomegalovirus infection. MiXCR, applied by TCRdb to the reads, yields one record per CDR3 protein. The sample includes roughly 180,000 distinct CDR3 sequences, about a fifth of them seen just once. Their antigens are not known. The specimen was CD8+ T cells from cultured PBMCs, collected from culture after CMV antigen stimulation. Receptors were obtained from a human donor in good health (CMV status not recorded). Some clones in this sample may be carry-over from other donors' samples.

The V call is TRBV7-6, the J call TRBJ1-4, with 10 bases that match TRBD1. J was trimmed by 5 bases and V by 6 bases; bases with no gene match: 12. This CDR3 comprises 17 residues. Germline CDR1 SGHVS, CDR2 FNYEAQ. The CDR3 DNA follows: TGTGCCAGCAGTTCAAGAGGGACAGGGGTCGTCAATGAAAAACTGTTTTTT. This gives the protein CASSSRGTGVVNEKLFF.

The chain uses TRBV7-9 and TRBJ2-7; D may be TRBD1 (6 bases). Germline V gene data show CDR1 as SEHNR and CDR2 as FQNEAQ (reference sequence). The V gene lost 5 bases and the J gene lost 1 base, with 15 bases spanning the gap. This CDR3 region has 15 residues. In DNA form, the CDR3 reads TGTGCCAGCAGCGCCCACACAGGGTTGTCCTACGAGCAGTACTTC. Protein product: CASSAHTGLSYEQYF.

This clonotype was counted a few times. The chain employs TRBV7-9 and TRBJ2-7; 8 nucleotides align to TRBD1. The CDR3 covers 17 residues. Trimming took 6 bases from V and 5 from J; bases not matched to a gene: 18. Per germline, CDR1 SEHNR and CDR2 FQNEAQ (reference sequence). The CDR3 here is CASRGPGQVPYFHEQYF. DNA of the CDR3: TGTGCCAGCAGAGGCCCGGGACAGGTGCCTTATTTCCACGAGCAGTACTTC.

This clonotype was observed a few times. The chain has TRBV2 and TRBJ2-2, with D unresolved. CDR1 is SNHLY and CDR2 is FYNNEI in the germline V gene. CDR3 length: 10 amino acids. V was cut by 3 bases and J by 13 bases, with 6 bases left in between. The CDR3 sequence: CASSEKGLFF. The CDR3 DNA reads TGTGCCAGCAGTGAGAAGGGGCTGTTTTTT.

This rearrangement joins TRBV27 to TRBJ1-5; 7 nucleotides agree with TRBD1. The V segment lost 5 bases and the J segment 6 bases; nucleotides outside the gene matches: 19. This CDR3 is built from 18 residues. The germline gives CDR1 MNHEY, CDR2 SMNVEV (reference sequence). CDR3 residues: CASSPVAEVWDSVQPQHF. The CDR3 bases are TGTGCCAGCAGTCCCGTAGCAGAGGTCTGGGACAGTGTTCAGCCCCAGCATTTT.

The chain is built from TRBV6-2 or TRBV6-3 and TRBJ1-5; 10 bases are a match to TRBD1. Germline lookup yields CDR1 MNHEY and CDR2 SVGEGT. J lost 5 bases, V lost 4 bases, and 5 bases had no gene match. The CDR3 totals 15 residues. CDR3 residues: CASSLDRGRYQPQHF. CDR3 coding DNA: TGTGCCAGCAGTTTAGACAGGGGGCGTTATCAGCCCCAGCATTTT.

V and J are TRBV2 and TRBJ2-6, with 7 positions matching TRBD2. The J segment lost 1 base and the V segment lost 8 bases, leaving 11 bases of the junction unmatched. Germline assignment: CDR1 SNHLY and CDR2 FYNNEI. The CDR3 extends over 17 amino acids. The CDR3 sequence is CASFGRKAASGANVLTF. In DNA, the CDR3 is TGTGCCAGCTTCGGGAGGAAGGCGGCTTCTGGGGCCAACGTCCTGACTTTC.

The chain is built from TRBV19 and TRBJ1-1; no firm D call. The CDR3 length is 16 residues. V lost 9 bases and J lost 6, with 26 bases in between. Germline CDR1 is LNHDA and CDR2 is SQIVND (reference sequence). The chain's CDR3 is CASCEKSGRGFSEAFF. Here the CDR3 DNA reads TGTGCCAGCTGCGAAAAATCAGGCCGCGGTTTTTCTGAAGCTTTCTTT.

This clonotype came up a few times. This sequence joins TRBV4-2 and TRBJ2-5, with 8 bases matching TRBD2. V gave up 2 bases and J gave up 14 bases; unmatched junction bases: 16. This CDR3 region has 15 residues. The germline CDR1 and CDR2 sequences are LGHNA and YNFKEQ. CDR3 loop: CASSQSPAEVAGPYF. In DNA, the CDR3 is TGTGCCAGCAGCCAAAGCCCTGCGGAGGTAGCGGGGCCCTACTTC.

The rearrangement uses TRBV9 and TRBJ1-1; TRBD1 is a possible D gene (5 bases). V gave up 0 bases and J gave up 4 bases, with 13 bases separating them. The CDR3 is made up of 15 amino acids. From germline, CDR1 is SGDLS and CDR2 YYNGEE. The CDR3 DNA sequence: TGTGCCAGCAGCGTAGCTGGGACCCTGGGCACTGAAGCTTTCTTT. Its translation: CASSVAGTLGTEAFF. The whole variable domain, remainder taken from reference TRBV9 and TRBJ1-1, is DSGVTQTPKHLITATGQRVTLRCSPRSGDLSVYWYQQSLDQGLQFLIQYYNGEERAKGNILERFSAQQFPDLHSELNLSSLELGDSALYFCASSVAGTLGTEAFFGQGTRLTVV.

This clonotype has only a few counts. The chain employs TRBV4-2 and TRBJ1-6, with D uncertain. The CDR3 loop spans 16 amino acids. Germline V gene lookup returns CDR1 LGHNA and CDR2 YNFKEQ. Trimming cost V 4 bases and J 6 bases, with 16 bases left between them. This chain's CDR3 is CASSRVQREVNSPLHF. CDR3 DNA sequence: TGTGCCAGCAGCCGCGTTCAGAGGGAGGTTAATTCACCCCTCCACTTT.

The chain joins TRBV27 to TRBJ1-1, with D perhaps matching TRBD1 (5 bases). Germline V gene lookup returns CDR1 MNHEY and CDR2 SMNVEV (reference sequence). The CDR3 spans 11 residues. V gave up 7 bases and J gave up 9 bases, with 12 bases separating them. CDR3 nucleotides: TGTGCCAGCATCATACCGGGACAAGCTTTCTTT. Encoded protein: CASIIPGQAFF.

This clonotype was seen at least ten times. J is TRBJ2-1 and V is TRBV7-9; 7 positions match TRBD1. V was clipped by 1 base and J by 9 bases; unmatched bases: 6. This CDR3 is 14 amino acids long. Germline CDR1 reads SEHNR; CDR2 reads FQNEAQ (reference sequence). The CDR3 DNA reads TGTGCCAGCAGCTTAGGGGACAGAAGGTTTGAGCAGTTCTTC. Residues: CASSLGDRRFEQFF.

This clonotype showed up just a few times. The CDR3 bases are TGTGCCAGCAGTTACGCCCAGCCCGCAGATACGCAGTATTTT. The encoded protein is CASSYAQPADTQYF. The chain joins TRBV6-6 to TRBJ2-3; the D is unclear. The CDR3 sequence is 14 residues long. Trimming pared 2 bases from V and 4 bases from J, leaving 10 bases between. Germline CDR1 reads MNHNY; CDR2 reads SVGAGI (reference sequence).

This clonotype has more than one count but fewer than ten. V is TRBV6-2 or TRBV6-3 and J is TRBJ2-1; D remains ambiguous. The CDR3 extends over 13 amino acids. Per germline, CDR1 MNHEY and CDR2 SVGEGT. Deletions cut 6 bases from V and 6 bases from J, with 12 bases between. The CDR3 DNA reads TGTGCCAGCAGAGATGAGTGGCCCAATGAGCAGTTCTTC. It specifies CASRDEWPNEQFF.